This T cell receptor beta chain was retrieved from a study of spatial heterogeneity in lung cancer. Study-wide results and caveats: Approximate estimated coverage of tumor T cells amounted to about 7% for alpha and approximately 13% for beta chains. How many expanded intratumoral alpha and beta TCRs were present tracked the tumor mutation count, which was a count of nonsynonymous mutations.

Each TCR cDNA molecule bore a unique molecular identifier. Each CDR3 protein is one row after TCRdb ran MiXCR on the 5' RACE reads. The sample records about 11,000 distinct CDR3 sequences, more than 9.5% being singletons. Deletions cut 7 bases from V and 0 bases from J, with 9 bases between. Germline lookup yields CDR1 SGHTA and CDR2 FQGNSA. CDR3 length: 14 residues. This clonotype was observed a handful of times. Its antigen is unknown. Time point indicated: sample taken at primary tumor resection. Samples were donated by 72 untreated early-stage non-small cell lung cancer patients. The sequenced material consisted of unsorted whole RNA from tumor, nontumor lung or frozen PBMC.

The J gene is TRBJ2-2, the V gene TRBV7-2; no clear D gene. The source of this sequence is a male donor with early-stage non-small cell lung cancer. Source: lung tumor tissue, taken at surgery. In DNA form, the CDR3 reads TGTGCCAGCATGCAGTCTGCGAACACCGGGGAGCTGTTTTTT. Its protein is CASMQSANTGELFF. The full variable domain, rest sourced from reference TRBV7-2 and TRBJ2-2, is GAGVSQSPSNKVTEKGKDVELRCDPISGHTALYWYRQSLGQGLEFLIYFQGNSAPDKSGLPSDRFSAERTGGSVSTLTIQRTQQEDSAVYLCASMQSANTGELFFGEGSRLTVL.